This TCR beta chain emerged from a study of cytomegalovirus exposure and HLA in healthy donors. Regarding the study as a whole: For most subjects, TCR beta sequences were reported to predict HLA-A and HLA-B alleles with accuracy. Exclusion as indistinguishable affected some V segments, including TRBV6-2 and TRBV6-3. Several of the most significant clusters were apparently associated with common viral pathogens in a later analysis.

The CDR3 is 15 residues long. CDR1 LNHDA and CDR2 SQIVND come from the germline V gene (reference sequence). The germline V and J ends were trimmed by 7 bases and 0 bases, with 13 bases remaining between them. PCR amplification relied on 60 Vbeta primers (plus 13 Jbeta primers). The data were produced by immunoSEQ multiplex PCR, yet TCRdb's version contains in-frame clones alone and is incomplete. This table holds fewer than 300,000 clones, roughly 85% found once. Details on this clone: The antigen remains undetermined.

The chain is built from TRBV19 and TRBJ1-3; TRBD1 might be the D (6 bases). The sequence was collected from a man in his forties in good health and CMV-seropositive. Material for sequencing was PBMCs. The CDR3 nucleotides read TGTGCCAGTATCCCGGACAGCTACTCTGGAAACACCATATATTTT. Its translation: CASIPDSYSGNTIYF.